This T cell receptor beta chain derives from a study of T cells in Graves' hyperthyroidism and ophthalmopathy. Authors of the study amplified TCR beta CDR3 regions from RNA transcripts. An initial round of RT-PCR targeting the TCR CDR3 relied on the HTBI primer set. TCRdb redid the calling of the multiplex PCR reads with MiXCR, one entry per CDR3 protein. The sample records some 650,000 distinct CDR3 sequences, more than 15% being singletons. Based on clinical symptoms, serum thyroxine and TRAb, thyroid ultrasound and orbital computed tomography, diagnoses were reached. Source material for PBMCs was around 10 ml fresh peripheral blood. The origin of this receptor is a woman aged 40-49 years with Graves' ophthalmopathy. Sequencing input: blood.

In DNA, the CDR3 is TGTGCCAGCAGTTTCAGTGCACTACTAGCGCGCGGGGCCAACGTCCTGACTTTC. Encoded protein: CASSFSALLARGANVLTF. V usage is TRBV12-3 or TRBV12-4 and J usage is TRBJ2-6; TRBD2 agrees at 7 bases. CDR3 size: 18 residues. V trimming: 3 bases; J trimming: 4 bases; junction bases outside the gene matches: 12.